The present T cell receptor beta chain was sequenced within a study of cytomegalovirus exposure and HLA in healthy donors (dated by TCRdb to the late 2010s). With regard to the full study: An earlier analysis of roughly 630 of the donors reported 250 to 300 Gb of sequence data and 100 million to 130 million unique TCR beta sequences from about 200 million T cells. An early release that covered roughly 600 HLA-typed donors contained around 330 gigabases of sequencing data and about 84 million unique TCR sequences. Of the roughly 410 genotyped donors, approximately 81% were placed in the genetic ancestry cluster associated with self-reported Caucasian donors. The study aimed to test whether cataloging public T cell receptors could reveal signatures of past pathogen exposure. Using immunosequencing, the study profiled T cell repertoires from fewer than 850 subjects and related those repertoires to cytomegalovirus serostatus. In addition to the first cohort of 666 subjects, a separate validation cohort of 120 different subjects was used. To predict cytomegalovirus infection status, the study combined high-throughput TCR immunosequencing, statistical association of individual TCRs with disease status, and machine learning. To study patterns of TCR occurrence, a later analysis re-analyzed previously published TCR beta repertoires from 600 to 750 donors and added high-resolution HLA genotyping. In the later analysis, no new phenotypic data were used to find candidate immune exposures; instead, reliance was placed on TCR beta sequences and their occurrence across donors. In an earlier analysis of roughly 540 of the donors, high-throughput TCR beta sequencing was used to judge whether each TCR beta V gene segment behaved as functional or pseudogenic. Alongside the repertoire data, information on donor age, sex, ethnicity and CMV serostatus was compiled. In a later genetic analysis, genome-wide SNP genotypes for about three fifths of the roughly 670 donors were used, and that subset was treated as a discovery cohort. All discovery cohort repertoires had been generated using a single sequencing platform. Both class I and class II loci were covered by HLA typing, at four-digit resolution. The number of donors typed differed by locus, with 629-630 for A, B, C, DRB1 and DQB1, over 500 for DQA1, about 610 for DPA1, and some 440 for DPB1. A few DR-DQ haplotypes were treated as single units for association and clustering because of strong linkage in the cohort. On average, approximately 250,000 unique TCR beta nucleotide sequences were sequenced per donor among a few hundred genotyped donors of the cohort, with around 19% of those sequences being non-productive.

As concerns this clone: Its specific antigen is unknown. No much larger clone exists at a distance of one base, and base qualities are not known.

The research as a whole found: The study gave a list of around 170 TCR beta chains associated with cytomegalovirus. A group of highly shared sequence variants was considered likely to be a technical artifact of the sequencing pipeline. Immune exposure information for the cohort was limited to CMV serostatus. In a later analysis, the rate of TCR association differed among HLA loci, with DRB1 alleles having the most associated TCRs and HLA-C alleles having the fewest. Linkage disequilibrium might explain the correlated functional status among segregating V segments, but an unknown experimental factor could not be ruled out. A later genetic analysis reported fewer N-insertions in productive TCRs among donors in an Asian-associated ancestry cluster than the roughly 700-donor mean. When HLA alleles, especially DR and DQ, strongly co-occurred, TCR associations were difficult to assign to individual alleles. Because the 87-base-pair reads could not distinguish some IMGT-functional V segments, including TRBV6-2 and TRBV6-3, those segments were excluded. A later analysis found that most CMV-associated TCR beta chains appeared HLA-restricted, with HLA associations seemingly driven largely by CMV exposure. A few of the identified cytomegalovirus-associated TCR beta chains were confirmed in vitro to be specific for cytomegalovirus antigens. In an earlier analysis of approximately 590 of the donors, most TCR beta V segments appeared in productive rearrangements about 87% or about 30% of the time, broadly matching IMGT annotations. Because counts were too low, some 16 rarely observed V segments, including chromosome 9 orphons, were excluded from the earlier analysis of 587 of the donors. According to the authors, the approach could potentially be generalized to other disease states and immunological phenotypes. In a later genetic analysis, a missense DCLRE1C variant was associated with V-gene and J-gene trimming of TCR beta chains, and the association was replicated in an independent cohort. Roughly uniform sequencing depth across donors was assumed in presence/absence analyses, although this assumption may not hold. While some public TCRs were present in many individuals, most TCR sequences turned up only very rarely across donors. The classifier was reported to diagnose cytomegalovirus status with high specificity and sensitivity in both the original and validation cohorts. HLA typing was unavailable for some donors at each locus, so association tests used only the typed subset. A later analysis reported that several top co-occurrence clusters appeared linked to parvovirus B19, influenza, CMV and Epstein-Barr virus. At a false discovery rate of 0.05, a later analysis linked roughly 17,000 TCR beta sequences to specific HLA alleles. This cohort had only TCR beta chains sequenced, and the lack of alpha or paired-chain data limited which features could be detected. A further reported finding was that TCR beta sequences accurately predicted the HLA-A and HLA-B alleles for most subjects in the first cohort. Compared with equally common non-associated chains, HLA-associated TCR beta chains in a later analysis were more clonally expanded and had lower generation probabilities.

CDR1 SGHNT and CDR2 YYREEE were looked up in the germline V gene (reference sequence). Reading from cysteine to phenylalanine, the CDR3 counts 16 amino acids. Only the CDR3 DNA is retained, 48 bases long and in frame from the first base. The V and J ends are trimmed by 0 bases and 0 bases, leaving 9 bases between them. The cohort was made up of about 670 healthy bone marrow donors. At the time of sampling, all cohort members were nominally healthy, though unrecorded immune exposures were likely present. The donor tested CMV seropositive and was one of the 289 seropositive cohort members. Each donor provided a peripheral blood sample, and peripheral blood mononuclear cells were used for TCR beta sequencing. The Qiagen DNeasy Blood Extraction Kit was used to extract genomic DNA from the blood cell samples. Libraries were built with the immunoSEQ multiplex PCR assay. For the multiplex PCR, a mixture combining 60 forward primers for TCR Vbeta segments and 13 reverse primers for TCR Jbeta segments was used. The CDR3 region of rearranged TCR beta genes was amplified from genomic DNA with a multiplex PCR assay. On the Illumina HiSeq System, the amplified TCR beta libraries were sequenced as 87-base-pair reads. The study's own analysis went as follows. In a later analysis, 80 million or so unique TCR beta chains were counted across the roughly 700 repertoires, and approximately 11 million of these chains were shared by at least two donors. To remove PCR and sequencing errors, raw reads were error-corrected and collapsed into unique sequences using a nearest-neighbor algorithm that merged closely related sequences. V, D and J gene segments were assigned by aligning CDR3 sequences to IMGT reference sequences. Each retained sequence needed at least a six-nucleotide match to both a V gene segment and a J gene segment. A rearrangement counted as productive if the CDR3 had no stop codons and remained in frame with V and J, and every other rearrangement counted as non-productive. Following IMGT convention, CDR3 was defined as the stretch from the second conserved V-encoded cysteine to the conserved J-encoded phenylalanine. The earlier analysis of fewer than 700 of the donors excluded sequences that lacked an unambiguous match to a single V gene segment. An earlier analysis of several hundred of the donors called V segments functional above 56.7% productive rearrangements and segregating when the between-donor standard deviation exceeded 5%. A statistical classification framework was built for diagnosing cytomegalovirus status from the catalog of TCR beta chain sequences. A later analysis assigned V and J genes by comparing TCR nucleotide sequences with IMGT/GENE-DB human TR gene sequences. Using the TCRdist pipeline, a later analysis assigned CDR3 sequences along with most-parsimonious VDJ recombination scenarios. A later analysis defined each TCR beta chain by its CDR3 amino acid sequence plus V-gene family, and excluded reads lacking a unique V-gene family. To address suspected cross-contamination and a sequencing artifact, a later analysis removed 450 to 700 highly shared, low-generation-probability nucleotide sequences. For each public chain, a later analysis derived a clonal expansion index from normalized ranks of inferred template counts within each repertoire. In a later analysis, generation probabilities were computed with a VDJ recombination model fitted to out-of-frame rearrangements, and the resulting probabilities were checked against IGoR. In a later analysis, hypergeometric tests were used to score TCR-TCR, TCR-HLA and TCR-CMV co-occurrence, with a repertoire-size bias correction applied to TCR pairs. To estimate false discovery rates, a later analysis permuted the HLA or CMV assignments 20 times. In a later analysis, co-occurring TCRs were grouped using DBSCAN, with TCRdist sequence similarity added in when clustering inside HLA-allele-positive subsets. Repertoires with fewer than 30,000 or more than 120,000 public chains were left out of co-occurrence clustering, as were four to six repertoires with anomalous nucleotide sharing. TCRdb took over this immuneACCESS table, retaining in-frame rearrangements with V and J assigned. Such tables are incomplete; in checked studies, under half of the missing clones stem from an unresolved V gene, and the remainder is unexplained. For V, J and clone size, that table is used; D and trimming come from the DNA. Within this sample are approximately 160,000 clones, with over 70% of them counted one time only. The ten most abundant clones make up approximately 1.5% of the sample.

This chain joins TRBV5-4 to TRBJ2-2; no confident D gene assignment can be made. This clonotype was obtained from a woman aged 25-40 years in good health and CMV-seropositive. Sequences were obtained from PBMCs. The bases read TGTGCCAGCAGCTTGGACCGTAGAACGAACACCGGGGAGCTGTTTTTT. The resulting protein is CASSLDRRTNTGELFF.